This is a list of T cell receptor beta chains from one sample in a study of blood T cell repertoires in COVID-19. The table came from immunoSEQ multiplex PCR; TCRdb's copy has only in-frame clones and leaves some out. This table has a few hundred thousand clones, approximately 87% appearing once. Material for sequencing was peripheral blood. The receptors were gathered from a woman in her twenties or thirties with COVID-19, enrolled during active disease. Each CDR3 is given with its conserved first and last residue. Each record gives: D gene, V gene, J gene, clone size, CDR3 DNA, CDR3 protein. A D gene is named only where the DNA matches it firmly. Clone size is given for some rows only: seen once, a few or many times, or a class if the clone is expanded.

TRBD2,TRBV12-5,TRBJ2-2,NA,TGTGCTAGTGGTTCGGGACTAGTCGGGGCCGGGGAGCTGTTTTTT,CASGSGLVGAGELFF
NA,TRBV6-4,TRBJ2-7,NA,TGTGCCAGCAGTCCACAACCCTGGGGCTACTACGAGCAGTACTTC,CASSPQPWGYYEQYF
NA,TRBV6-2/TRBV6-3,TRBJ1-1,NA,NA,CASSSSPGTGGGTEAFF
NA,TRBV7-9,TRBJ1-6,NA,TGTGCCAGCAGCCTTCCTCGGACAGCATTTAATTCACCCCTCCACTTT,CASSLPRTAFNSPLHF
NA,TRBV7-9,TRBJ1-1,once,TGTGCCAGCAGCTTAGTAGCTGGGACTGAAGCTTTCTTT,CASSLVAGTEAFF
TRBD1,TRBV5-1,TRBJ1-3,few,TGCGCCAGCAGCTTGAGACAGGGTGACACCATATATTTT,CASSLRQGDTIYF
TRBD1,TRBV6-4,TRBJ2-7,NA,TGTGCCAGCAGTATAACCCCGGGACAGGGCTACGAGCAGTACTTC,CASSITPGQGYEQYF
TRBD1,TRBV7-2,TRBJ2-5,NA,TGTGCCAGCAGCTTAGCCGGGACAGGGGTCCGAGAGACCCAGTACTTC,CASSLAGTGVRETQYF
NA,TRBV7-9,TRBJ2-2,NA,TGTGCCAGCAGCCTGACTACGCTCCGTGGGGAGCTGTTTTTT,CASSLTTLRGELFF
TRBD2,TRBV5-1,TRBJ2-1,NA,TGCGCCAGCAGCCGAGGGACTAGCGGGAGGGCCAGGGATGAGCAGTTCTTC,CASSRGTSGRARDEQFF
TRBD2,TRBV7-2,TRBJ2-1,NA,TGTGCCAGCAGCTTTAGCGGGAGGCTTGAGCAGTTCTTC,CASSFSGRLEQFF
NA,TRBV6-5,TRBJ1-2,once,TGTGCCAGCAGTTACTCTTCCGAGTATGGCTACACCTTC,CASSYSSEYGYTF
TRBD2,TRBV12-3/TRBV12-4,TRBJ2-1,NA,TGTGCCAGCAGTTTGGGAGGGCGGGGTGAGCAGTTCTTC,CASSLGGRGEQFF
TRBD2,TRBV4-2,TRBJ2-7,NA,TGTGCCAGCAGCCCGTGGGCTAGCGGGAGCTACGAGCAGTACTTC,CASSPWASGSYEQYF
NA,TRBV7-9,TRBJ1-6,NA,TGTGCCAGCAGTTTGGAGGGCGCCCATTCACCCCTCCACTTT,CASSLEGAHSPLHF
NA,TRBV27,TRBJ1-2,once,TGTGCCAGCCGAGTTTCAGTGGGGCCTAACTATGGCTACACCTTC,CASRVSVGPNYGYTF
TRBD2,TRBV9,TRBJ2-1,NA,TGTGCCAGCAGCGTAGGTTTAGCGGGACTCTACAATGAGCAGTTCTTC,CASSVGLAGLYNEQFF
TRBD1,TRBV6-5,TRBJ2-5,NA,TGTGCCAGCAGTTCCGTGGGGAGACAGGGGACCCAGTACTTC,CASSSVGRQGTQYF
NA,TRBV29-1,TRBJ1-3,few,TGCAGCGTCCGGGGGACTGGAAACACCATATATTTT,CSVRGTGNTIYF
TRBD1,TRBV7-9,TRBJ2-2,NA,TGTGCCAGCAGCATACGCACAGGGGAAACCGGGGAGCTGTTTTTT,CASSIRTGETGELFF
TRBD1,TRBV6-2/TRBV6-3,TRBJ2-1,NA,TGTGCCAGCAGTTACTCTGGGACAGGGATCTACAATGAGCAGTTCTTC,CASSYSGTGIYNEQFF
TRBD1,TRBV15,TRBJ2-7,NA,TGTGCCACCAGCAGAGAAAGGACAGGCGCCTCAACCGAGCAGTACTTC,CATSRERTGASTEQYF
NA,TRBV6-5,TRBJ2-7,NA,TGTGCCAGCAGTTACGGGGGGACAGCATCCTACGAGCAGTACTTC,CASSYGGTASYEQYF
TRBD2,TRBV7-8,TRBJ2-3,once,TGTGCCAGCAGCCCGCTAGCGGGAGGTTTCACAGATACGCAGTATTTT,CASSPLAGGFTDTQYF
TRBD1,TRBV5-4,TRBJ2-7,NA,TGTGCCAGCAGCCCGTCAGGGGGAGCCTACGAGCAGTACTTC,CASSPSGGAYEQYF
NA,TRBV2,TRBJ2-7,NA,TGTGCCAGCAGTCCCCGCCCAGATGCCTACGAGCAGTACTTC,CASSPRPDAYEQYF